A single sample is the source of the 2 T cell receptor beta chains below, sequenced in a study of blood T cell repertoires in COVID-19 (dated by TCRdb to the early 2020s). The library was produced with the immunoSEQ multiplex PCR assay. The clones in this table, taken by TCRdb from immuneACCESS, are in-frame only. Not every clone is retained; where verified, under half of the shortfall comes from an unresolved V gene, and the cause of the rest is unknown. The table for this sample lists 180,000 or so clones; about 83% of them were counted only once. Of the sample, under 9.5% is held by the ten largest clones. Sequenced sample: PBMCs or T cells enriched from blood (not recorded which). The receptor set was obtained from a woman in her 30s who had recovered from COVID-19.

The rearrangement uses TRBV29-1 and TRBJ2-7; D possibly corresponds to TRBD2 (7 bases). Per the germline V gene, CDR1 is SQVTM and CDR2 is ANQGSEA. Trimming took 3 bases from V and 6 from J, leaving 12 bases between them. The CDR3 loop spans 12 amino acids. The CDR3 region has the DNA TGCAGCGTTGATCTGGGGGGGCGCGAGCAGTACTTC. This translates into CSVDLGGREQYF.

The chain combines TRBV2 with TRBJ2-5, with 11 bases aligning to TRBD2. The germline CDR1 and CDR2 sequences are SNHLY and FYNNEI. This CDR3 is built from 13 residues. V shed 7 bases, J shed 3 bases, and the junction held 1 base outside the gene matches. DNA of the CDR3: TGTGCCAGCAAGACTAGCGGGAAAGAGACCCAGTACTTC. Amino acids: CASKTSGKETQYF.